This T cell receptor (beta chain) was observed in a study of blood T cell repertoires in COVID-19. Overall study context: PBMCs, B-cell-depleted T cells, or T cells were the source of the cDNA or gDNA that made up the material.

This clone was observed a few times. This table comes from immunoSEQ multiplex PCR, and its TCRdb copy is limited to in-frame clones, with some not included. Seen here are 75,000 to 90,000 clones, about 80% observed once, and the top ten hold around 12%. The sample comprised peripheral blood. This clonotype was obtained from a middle-aged woman with active or convalescent COVID-19.

This CDR3 is CASSPDSSNQPQHF. The DNA of the CDR3 is TGTGCCAGCTCACCGGACAGTAGCAATCAGCCCCAGCATTTT. The chain links TRBV18 to TRBJ1-5, with D perhaps TRBD1 (6 bases). Germline V gene sequence: CDR1 KGHSH, CDR2 LQKENI. The CDR3 covers 14 residues. The V gene lost 3 bases and the J gene lost 0 bases, with 6 bases spanning the gap. Complete variable domain (other parts from reference TRBV18 and TRBJ1-5): NAGVMQNPRHLVRRRGQEARLRCSPMKGHSHVYWYRQLPEEGLKFMVYLQKENIIDESGMPKERFSAEFPKEGPSILRIQQVVRGDSAAYFCASSPDSSNQPQHFGDGTRLSIL.